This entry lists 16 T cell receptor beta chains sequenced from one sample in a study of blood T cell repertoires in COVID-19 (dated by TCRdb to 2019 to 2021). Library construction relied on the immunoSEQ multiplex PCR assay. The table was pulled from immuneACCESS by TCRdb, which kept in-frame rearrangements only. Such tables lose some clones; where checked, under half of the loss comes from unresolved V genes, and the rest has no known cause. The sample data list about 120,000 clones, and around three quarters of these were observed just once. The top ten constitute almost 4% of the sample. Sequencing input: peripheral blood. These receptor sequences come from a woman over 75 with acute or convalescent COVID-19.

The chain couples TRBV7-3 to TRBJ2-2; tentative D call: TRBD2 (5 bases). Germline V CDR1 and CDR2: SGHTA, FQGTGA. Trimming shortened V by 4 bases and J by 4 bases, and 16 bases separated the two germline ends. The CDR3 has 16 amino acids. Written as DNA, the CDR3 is TGTGCCAGCAGCTCTCGACCTGGTGGGAGCACCGGGGAGCTGTTTTTT. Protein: CASSSRPGGSTGELFF.

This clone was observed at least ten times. In DNA form, the CDR3 reads TGTGCCAGCAGCTTGGGCGGGGGCAATGGAAACACCATATATTTT. This codes for CASSLGGGNGNTIYF. This chain connects TRBV11-2 to TRBJ1-3, with D perhaps TRBD1 (6 bases). Germline lookup yields CDR1 SGHAT and CDR2 FQNNGV. The CDR3 loop spans 15 amino acids. Trimming left V 3 bases short and J 3 bases short, with 12 bases between.

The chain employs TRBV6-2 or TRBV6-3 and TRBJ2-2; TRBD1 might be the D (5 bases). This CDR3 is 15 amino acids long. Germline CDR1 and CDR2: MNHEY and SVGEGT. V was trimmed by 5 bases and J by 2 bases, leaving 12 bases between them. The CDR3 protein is CASSPTGANTGELFF. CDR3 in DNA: TGTGCCAGCAGTCCAACAGGCGCCAACACCGGGGAGCTGTTTTTT.

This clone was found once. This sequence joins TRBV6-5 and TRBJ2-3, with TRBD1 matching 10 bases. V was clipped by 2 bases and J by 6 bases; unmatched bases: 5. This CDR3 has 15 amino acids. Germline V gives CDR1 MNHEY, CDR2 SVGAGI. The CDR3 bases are TGTGCCAGCAGTTACACCGACAGGGGGCAGGATACGCAGTATTTT. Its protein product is CASSYTDRGQDTQYF.

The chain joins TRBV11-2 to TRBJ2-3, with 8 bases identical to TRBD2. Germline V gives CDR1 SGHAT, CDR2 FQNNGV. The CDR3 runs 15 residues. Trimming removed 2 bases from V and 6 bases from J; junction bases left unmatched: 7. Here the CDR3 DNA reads TGTGCCAGCAGCTTATTACGGGGGGGCCGCGATACGCAGTATTTT. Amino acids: CASSLLRGGRDTQYF.

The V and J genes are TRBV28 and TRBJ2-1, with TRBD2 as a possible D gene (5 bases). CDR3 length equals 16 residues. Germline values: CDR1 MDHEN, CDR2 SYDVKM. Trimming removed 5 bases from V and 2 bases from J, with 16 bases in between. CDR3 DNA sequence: TGTGCCAGCAGTCCCCGAACGGGATTGGCCTACAATGAGCAGTTCTTC. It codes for CASSPRTGLAYNEQFF.

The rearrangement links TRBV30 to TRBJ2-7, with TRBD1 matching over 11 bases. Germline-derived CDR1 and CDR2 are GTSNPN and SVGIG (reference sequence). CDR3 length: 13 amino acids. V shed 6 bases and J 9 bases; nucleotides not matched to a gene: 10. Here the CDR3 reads CACSGTGGQAQYF. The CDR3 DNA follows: TGTGCCTGTTCCGGGACAGGGGGGCAGGCGCAGTACTTC.

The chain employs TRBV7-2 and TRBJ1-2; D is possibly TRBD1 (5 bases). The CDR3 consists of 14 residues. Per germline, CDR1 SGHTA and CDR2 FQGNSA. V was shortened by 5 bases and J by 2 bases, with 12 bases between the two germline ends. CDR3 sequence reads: CASSPRSGNYGYTF. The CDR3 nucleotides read TGTGCCAGCAGCCCTCGCTCAGGGAACTATGGCTACACCTTC. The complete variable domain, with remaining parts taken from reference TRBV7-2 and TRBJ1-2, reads GAGVSQSPSNKVTEKGKDVELRCDPISGHTALYWYRQSLGQGLEFLIYFQGNSAPDKSGLPSDRFSAERTGGSVSTLTIQRTQQEDSAVYLCASSPRSGNYGYTFGSGTRLTVV.

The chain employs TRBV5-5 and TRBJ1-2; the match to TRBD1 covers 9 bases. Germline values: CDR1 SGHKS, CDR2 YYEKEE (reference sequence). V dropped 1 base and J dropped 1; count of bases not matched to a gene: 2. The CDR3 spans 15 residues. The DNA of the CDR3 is TGTGCCAGCAGCTTGACAGGGGGCTTTAACTATGGCTACACCTTC. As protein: CASSLTGGFNYGYTF.

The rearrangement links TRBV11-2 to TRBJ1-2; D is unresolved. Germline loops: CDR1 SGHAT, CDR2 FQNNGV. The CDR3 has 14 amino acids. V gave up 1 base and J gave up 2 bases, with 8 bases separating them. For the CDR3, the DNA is TGTGCCAGCAGCTTAGGACGGGAGAACTATGGCTACACCTTC. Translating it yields CASSLGRENYGYTF.

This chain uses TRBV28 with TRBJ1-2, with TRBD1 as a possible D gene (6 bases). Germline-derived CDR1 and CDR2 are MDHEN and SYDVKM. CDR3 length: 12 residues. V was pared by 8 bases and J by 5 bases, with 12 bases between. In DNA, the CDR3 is TGTGCCAGCGAGACTCAGGGGTATGGCTACACCTTC. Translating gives CASETQGYGYTF.

The CDR3 loop is CASSQESLAGGPYNEQFF. CDR3 nucleotide sequence: TGCGCCAGCAGCCAAGAGTCACTAGCGGGGGGCCCCTACAATGAGCAGTTCTTC. This chain connects TRBV4-3 to TRBJ2-1; 12 bases line up with TRBD2. Trimming took 0 bases from V and 2 from J; bases not matched to a gene: 5. Germline V CDR1 and CDR2: LGHNA, YSLEER. The CDR3 covers 18 residues.

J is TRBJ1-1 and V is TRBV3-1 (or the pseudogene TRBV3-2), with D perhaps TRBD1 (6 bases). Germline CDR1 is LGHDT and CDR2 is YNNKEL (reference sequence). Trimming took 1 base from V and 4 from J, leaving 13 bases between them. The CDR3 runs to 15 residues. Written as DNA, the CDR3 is TGTGCCAGCAGCCAAGTCGGGGGAGGGGGCACTGAAGCTTTCTTT. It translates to CASSQVGGGGTEAFF.

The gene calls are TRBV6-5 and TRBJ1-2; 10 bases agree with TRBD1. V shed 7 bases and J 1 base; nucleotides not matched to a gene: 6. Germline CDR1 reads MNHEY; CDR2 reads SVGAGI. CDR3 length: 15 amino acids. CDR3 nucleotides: TGTGCCAGCACTCCGGACAGGGGGAGTAACTATGGCTACACCTTC. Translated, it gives CASTPDRGSNYGYTF.

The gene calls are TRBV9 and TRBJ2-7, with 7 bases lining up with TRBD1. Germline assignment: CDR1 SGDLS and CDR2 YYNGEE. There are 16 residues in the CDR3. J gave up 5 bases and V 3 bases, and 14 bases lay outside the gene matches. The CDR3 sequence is CASSAGGWADLDEQYF. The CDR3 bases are TGTGCCAGCAGCGCAGGGGGATGGGCGGATCTCGACGAGCAGTACTTC.

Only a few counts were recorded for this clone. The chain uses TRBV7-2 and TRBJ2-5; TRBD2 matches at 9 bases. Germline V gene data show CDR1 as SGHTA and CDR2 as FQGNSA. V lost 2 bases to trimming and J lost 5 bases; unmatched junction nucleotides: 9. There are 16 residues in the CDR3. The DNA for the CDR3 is TGTGCCAGCAGCTTAAAAGGCGGGAGGGCCGGGGAGACCCAGTACTTC. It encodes CASSLKGGRAGETQYF.